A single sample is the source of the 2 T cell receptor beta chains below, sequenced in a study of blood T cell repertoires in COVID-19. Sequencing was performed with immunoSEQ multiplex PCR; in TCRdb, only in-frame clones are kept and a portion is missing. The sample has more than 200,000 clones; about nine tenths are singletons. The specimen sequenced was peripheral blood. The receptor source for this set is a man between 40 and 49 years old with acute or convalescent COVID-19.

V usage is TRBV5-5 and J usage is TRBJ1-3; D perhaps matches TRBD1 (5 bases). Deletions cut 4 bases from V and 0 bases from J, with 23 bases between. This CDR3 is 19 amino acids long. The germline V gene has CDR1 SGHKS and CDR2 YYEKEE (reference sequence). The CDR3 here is CASSNGPPGAQGSGNTIYF. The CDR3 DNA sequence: TGTGCCAGCAGCAATGGCCCCCCGGGTGCCCAGGGCTCTGGAAACACCATATATTTT.

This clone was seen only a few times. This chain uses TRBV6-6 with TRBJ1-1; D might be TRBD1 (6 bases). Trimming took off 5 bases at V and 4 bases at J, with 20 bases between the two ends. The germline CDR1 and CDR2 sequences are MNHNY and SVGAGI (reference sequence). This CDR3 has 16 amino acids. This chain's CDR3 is CASSRGGALSTTEAFF. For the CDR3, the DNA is TGTGCCAGCAGTCGAGGGGGGGCGCTTTCCACCACTGAAGCTTTCTTT.